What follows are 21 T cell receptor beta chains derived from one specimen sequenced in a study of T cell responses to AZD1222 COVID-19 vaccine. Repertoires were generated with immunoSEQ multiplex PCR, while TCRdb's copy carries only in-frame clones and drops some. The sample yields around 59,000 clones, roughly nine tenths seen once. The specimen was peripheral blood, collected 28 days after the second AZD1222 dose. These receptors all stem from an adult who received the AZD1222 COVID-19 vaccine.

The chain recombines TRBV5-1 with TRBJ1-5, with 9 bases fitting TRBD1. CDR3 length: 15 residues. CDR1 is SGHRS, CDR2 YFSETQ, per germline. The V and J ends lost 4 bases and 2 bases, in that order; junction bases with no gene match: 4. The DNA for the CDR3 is TGCGCCAGCAGCGAGGGACAGGGCCGCAATCAGCCCCAGCATTTT. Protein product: CASSEGQGRNQPQHF.

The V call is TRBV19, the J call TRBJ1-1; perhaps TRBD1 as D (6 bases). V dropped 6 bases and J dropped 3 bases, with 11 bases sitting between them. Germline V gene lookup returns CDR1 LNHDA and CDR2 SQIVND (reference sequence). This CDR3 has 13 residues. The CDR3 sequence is CASRQGLDTEAFF. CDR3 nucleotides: TGTGCCAGTAGGCAGGGGTTGGACACTGAAGCTTTCTTT.

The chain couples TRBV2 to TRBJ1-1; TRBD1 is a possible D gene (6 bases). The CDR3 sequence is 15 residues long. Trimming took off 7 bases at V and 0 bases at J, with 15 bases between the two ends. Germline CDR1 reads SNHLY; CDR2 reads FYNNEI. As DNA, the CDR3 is TGTGCCAGCAAAGGGCTCAGGGGCCTGAACACTGAAGCTTTCTTT. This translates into CASKGLRGLNTEAFF.

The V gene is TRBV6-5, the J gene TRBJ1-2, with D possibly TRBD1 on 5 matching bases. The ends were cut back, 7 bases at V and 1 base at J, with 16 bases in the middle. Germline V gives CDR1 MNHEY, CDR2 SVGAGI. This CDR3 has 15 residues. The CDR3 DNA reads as TGTGCCAGCACTTTACGGGGACGGTATAACTATGGCTACACCTTC. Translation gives CASTLRGRYNYGYTF.

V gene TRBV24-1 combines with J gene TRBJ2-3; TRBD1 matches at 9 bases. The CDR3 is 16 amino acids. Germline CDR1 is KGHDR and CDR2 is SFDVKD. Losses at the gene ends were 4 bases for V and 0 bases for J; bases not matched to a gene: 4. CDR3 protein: CATSDRTGASTDTQYF. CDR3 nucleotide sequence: TGTGCCACCAGTGACCGGACAGGGGCTAGCACAGATACGCAGTATTTT.

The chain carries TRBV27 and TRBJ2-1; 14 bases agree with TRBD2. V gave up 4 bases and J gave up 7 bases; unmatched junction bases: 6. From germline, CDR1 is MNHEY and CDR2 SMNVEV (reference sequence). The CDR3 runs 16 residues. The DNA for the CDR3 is TGTGCCAGCAGTTATCTGACTAGCGGGAGGGGAAATGAGCAGTTCTTC. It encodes CASSYLTSGRGNEQFF.

The CDR3 protein is CASSLHPSGNTIYF. DNA for the CDR3: TGTGCCAGCAGTCTCCACCCCTCTGGAAACACCATATATTTT. The V call is TRBV28, the J call TRBJ1-3, with D hard to call. Germline CDR1 MDHEN, CDR2 SYDVKM. V was trimmed by 5 bases and J by 0 bases, leaving 8 bases between them. The CDR3 contains 14 residues.

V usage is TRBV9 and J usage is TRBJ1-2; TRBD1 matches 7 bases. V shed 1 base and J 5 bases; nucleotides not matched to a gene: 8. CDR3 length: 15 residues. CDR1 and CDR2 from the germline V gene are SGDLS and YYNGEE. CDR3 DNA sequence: TGTGCCAGCAGCGTATCCCGGGACAGTCAGTATGGCTACACCTTC. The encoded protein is CASSVSRDSQYGYTF.

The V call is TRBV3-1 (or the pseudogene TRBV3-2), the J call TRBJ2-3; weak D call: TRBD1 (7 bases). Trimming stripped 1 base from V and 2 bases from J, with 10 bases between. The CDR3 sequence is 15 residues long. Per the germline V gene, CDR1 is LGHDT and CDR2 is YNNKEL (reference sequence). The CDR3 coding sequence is TGTGCCAGCAGCCAAGTCAGGGGGGTCACAGATACGCAGTATTTT. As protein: CASSQVRGVTDTQYF.

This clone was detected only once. The CDR3 DNA reads as TGTGCCAGCAGCCCACTAGCTAGCACAGATACGCAGTATTTT. It codes for CASSPLASTDTQYF. This rearrangement joins TRBV11-2 to TRBJ2-3; perhaps TRBD2 as D (6 bases). This CDR3 has 14 amino acids. The V end was cut by 5 bases, the J end by 0 bases, with 9 bases between. Germline V lookup: CDR1 SGHAT, CDR2 FQNNGV.

The CDR3 loop reads CASSLDRRGQGKETQYF. The CDR3 DNA reads as TGTGCCAGCAGCTTAGATAGGCGGGGGCAGGGCAAAGAGACCCAGTACTTC. The chain couples TRBV13 to TRBJ2-5, with a weak D call TRBD2 (7 bases). Per the germline V gene, CDR1 is PRHDT and CDR2 is FYEKMQ (reference sequence). The CDR3 length is 17 residues. Trimming removed 1 base at V and 3 bases at J, with 18 bases between.

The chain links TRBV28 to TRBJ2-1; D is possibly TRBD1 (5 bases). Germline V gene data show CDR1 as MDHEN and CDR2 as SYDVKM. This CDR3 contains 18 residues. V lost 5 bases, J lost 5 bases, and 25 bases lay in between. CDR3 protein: CASSPLLQTGSTHNEQFF. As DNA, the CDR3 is TGTGCCAGCAGTCCGCTCCTCCAAACAGGTTCAACCCACAATGAGCAGTTCTTC.

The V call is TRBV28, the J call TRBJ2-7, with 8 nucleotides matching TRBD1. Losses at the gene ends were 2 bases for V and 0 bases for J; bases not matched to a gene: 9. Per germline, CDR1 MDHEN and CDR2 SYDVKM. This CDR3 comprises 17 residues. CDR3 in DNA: TGTGCCAGCAGTTTACCTGGACAGGGCCCCAGCTCCTACGAGCAGTACTTC. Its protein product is CASSLPGQGPSSYEQYF. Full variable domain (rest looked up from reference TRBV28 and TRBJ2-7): DVKVTQSSRYLVKRTGEKVFLECVQDMDHENMFWYRQDPGLGLRLIYFSYDVKMKEKGDIPEGYSVSREKKERFSLILESASTNQTSMYLCASSLPGQGPSSYEQYFGPGTRLTVT.

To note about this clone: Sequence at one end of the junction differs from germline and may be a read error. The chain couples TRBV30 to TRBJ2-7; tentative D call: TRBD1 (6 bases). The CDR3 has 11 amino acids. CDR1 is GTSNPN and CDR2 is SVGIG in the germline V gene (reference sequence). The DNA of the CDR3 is TGTGCCTGGAGTGTACTTGCAGGGGCTATATTC. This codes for CAWSVLAGAIF.

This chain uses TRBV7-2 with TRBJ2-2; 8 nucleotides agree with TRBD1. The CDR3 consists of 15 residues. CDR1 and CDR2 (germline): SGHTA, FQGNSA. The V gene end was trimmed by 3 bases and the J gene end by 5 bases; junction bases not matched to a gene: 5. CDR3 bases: TGTGCCAGCAGCTTGCGACAGGGGTTTACCGGGGAGCTGTTTTTT. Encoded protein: CASSLRQGFTGELFF.

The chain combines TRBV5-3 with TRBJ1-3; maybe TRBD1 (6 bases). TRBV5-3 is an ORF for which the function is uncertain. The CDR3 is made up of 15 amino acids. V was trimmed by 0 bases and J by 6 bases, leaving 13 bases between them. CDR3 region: CARSLDGRGKNTIYF. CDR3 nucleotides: TGTGCCAGAAGCTTGGACGGCAGGGGTAAAAACACCATATATTTT.

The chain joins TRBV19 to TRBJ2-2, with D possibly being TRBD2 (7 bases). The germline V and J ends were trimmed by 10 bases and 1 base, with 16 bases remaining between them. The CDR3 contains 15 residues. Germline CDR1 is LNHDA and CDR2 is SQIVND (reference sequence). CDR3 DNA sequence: TGTGCCACCCGGGCGAGGGGGGGGAACACCGGGGAGCTGTTTTTT. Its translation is CATRARGGNTGELFF.

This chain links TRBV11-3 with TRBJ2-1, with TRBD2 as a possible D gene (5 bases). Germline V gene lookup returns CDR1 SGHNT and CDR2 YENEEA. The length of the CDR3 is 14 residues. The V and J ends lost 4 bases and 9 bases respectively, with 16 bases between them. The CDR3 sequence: CASSSGNRGVEQFF. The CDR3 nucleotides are TGTGCCAGCAGCTCGGGAAACCGGGGTGTTGAGCAGTTCTTC.

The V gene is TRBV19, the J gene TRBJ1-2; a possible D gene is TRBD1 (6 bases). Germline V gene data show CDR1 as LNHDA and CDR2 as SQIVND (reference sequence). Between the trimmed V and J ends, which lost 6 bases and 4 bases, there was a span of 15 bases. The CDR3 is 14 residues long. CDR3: CASRQARGTYGYTF. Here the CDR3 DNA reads TGTGCCAGTAGACAAGCCAGGGGTACCTATGGCTACACCTTC. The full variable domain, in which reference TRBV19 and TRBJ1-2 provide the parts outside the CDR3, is DGGITQSPKYLFRKEGQNVTLSCEQNLNHDAMYWYRQDPGQGLRLIYYSQIVNDFQKGDIAEGYSVSREKKESFPLTVTSAQKNPTAFYLCASRQARGTYGYTFGSGTRLTVV.

This chain's CDR3 is CASSLERTGGPPSTDTQYF. The CDR3 DNA reads as TGTGCCAGCAGCTTAGAGAGGACGGGGGGGCCGCCAAGCACAGATACGCAGTATTTT. This chain uses TRBV11-2 with TRBJ2-3; 8 positions agree with TRBD2. Germline V lookup: CDR1 SGHAT, CDR2 FQNNGV. V was pared by 0 bases and J by 0 bases, with 11 bases of the junction left unmatched. CDR3 length: 19 residues.

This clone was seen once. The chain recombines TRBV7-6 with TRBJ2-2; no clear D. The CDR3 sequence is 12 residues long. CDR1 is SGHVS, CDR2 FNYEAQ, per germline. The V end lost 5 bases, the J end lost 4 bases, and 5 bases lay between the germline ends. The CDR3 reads CASSPGTGELFF. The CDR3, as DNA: TGTGCCAGCAGCCCGGGCACCGGGGAGCTGTTTTTT.